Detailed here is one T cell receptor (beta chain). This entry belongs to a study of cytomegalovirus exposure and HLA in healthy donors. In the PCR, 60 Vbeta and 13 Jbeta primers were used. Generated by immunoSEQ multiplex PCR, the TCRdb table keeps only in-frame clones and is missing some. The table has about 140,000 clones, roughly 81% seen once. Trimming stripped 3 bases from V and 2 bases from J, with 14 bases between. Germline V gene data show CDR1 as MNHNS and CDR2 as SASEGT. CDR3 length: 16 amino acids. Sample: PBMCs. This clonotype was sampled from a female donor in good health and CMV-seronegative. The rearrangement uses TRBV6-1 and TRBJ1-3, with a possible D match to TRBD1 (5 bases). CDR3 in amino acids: CASSEGEGAPGNTIYF. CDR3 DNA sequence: TGTGCCAGCAGTGAGGGGGAGGGTGCCCCTGGAAACACCATATATTTT.